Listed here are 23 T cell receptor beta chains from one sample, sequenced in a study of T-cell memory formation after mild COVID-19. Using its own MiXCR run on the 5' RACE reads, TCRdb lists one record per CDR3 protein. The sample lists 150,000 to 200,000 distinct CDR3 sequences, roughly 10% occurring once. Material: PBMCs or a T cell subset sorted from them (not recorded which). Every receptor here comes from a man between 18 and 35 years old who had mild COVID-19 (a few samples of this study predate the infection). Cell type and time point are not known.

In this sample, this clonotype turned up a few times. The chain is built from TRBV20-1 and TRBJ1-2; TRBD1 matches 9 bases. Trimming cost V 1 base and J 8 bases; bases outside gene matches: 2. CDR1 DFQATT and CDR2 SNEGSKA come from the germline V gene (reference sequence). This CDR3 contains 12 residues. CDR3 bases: TGCAGTGCTAGAGGACAGGGGGAGGGCTACACCTTC. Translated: CSARGQGEGYTF.

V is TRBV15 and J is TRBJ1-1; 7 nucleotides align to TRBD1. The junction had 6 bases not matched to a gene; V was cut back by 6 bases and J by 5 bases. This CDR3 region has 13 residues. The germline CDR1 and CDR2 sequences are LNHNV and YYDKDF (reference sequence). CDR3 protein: CATRDSGGTEAFF. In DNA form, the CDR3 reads TGTGCCACCAGGGACTCAGGGGGGACTGAAGCTTTCTTT. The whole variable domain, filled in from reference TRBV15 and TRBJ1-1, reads DAMVIQNPRYQVTQFGKPVTLSCSQTLNHNVMYWYQQKSSQAPKLLFHYYDKDFNNEADTPDNFQSRRPNTSFCFLDIRSPGLGDTAMYLCATRDSGGTEAFFGQGTRLTVV.

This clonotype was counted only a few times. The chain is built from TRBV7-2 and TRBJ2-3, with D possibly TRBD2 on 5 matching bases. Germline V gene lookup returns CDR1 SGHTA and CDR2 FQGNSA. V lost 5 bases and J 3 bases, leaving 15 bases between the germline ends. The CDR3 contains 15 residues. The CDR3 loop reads CASSPWASRTDTQYF. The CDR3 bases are TGTGCCAGCAGCCCCTGGGCTAGCAGAACAGATACGCAGTATTTT.

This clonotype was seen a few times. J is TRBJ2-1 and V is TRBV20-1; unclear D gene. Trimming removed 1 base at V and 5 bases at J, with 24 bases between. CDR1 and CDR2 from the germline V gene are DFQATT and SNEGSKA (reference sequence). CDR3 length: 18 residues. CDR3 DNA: TGCAGTGCTAGAGGCCCACCCGGACGTAGCCCCCGGGACAATGAGCAGTTCTTC. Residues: CSARGPPGRSPRDNEQFF.

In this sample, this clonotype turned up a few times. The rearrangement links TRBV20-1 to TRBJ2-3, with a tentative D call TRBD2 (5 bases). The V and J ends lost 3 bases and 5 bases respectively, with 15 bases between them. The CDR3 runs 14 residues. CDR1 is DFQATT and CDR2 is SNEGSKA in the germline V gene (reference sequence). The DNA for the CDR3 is TGCAGTGCTAGGGAGGACGACTGGGGAGATACGCAGTATTTT. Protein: CSAREDDWGDTQYF.

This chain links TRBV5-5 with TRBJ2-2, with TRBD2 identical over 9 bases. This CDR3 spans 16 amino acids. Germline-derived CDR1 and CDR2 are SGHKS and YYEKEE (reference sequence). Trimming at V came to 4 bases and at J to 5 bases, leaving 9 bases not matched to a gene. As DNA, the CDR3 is TGTGCCAGCAGCCGGCCAGCGGGGGGCGAGACCGGGGAGCTGTTTTTT. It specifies CASSRPAGGETGELFF.

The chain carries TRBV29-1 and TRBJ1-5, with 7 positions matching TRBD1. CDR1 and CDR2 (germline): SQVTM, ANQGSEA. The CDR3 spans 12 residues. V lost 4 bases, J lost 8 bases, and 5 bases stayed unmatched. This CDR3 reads CSVGGGGEPQHF. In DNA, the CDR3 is TGCAGCGTTGGAGGGGGCGGGGAGCCCCAGCATTTT.

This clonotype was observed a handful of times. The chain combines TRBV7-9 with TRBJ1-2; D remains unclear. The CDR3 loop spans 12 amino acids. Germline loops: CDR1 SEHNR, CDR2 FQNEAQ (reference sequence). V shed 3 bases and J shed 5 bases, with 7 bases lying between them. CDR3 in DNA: TGTGCCAGCAGCTTCGCTTCTTATGGCTACACCTTC. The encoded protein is CASSFASYGYTF.

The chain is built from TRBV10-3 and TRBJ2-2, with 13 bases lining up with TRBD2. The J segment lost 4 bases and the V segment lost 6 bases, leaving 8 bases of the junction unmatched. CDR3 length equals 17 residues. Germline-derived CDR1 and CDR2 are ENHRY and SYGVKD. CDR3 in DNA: TGTGCCATCAGGACTAGCGGGGGGCCGCGCGGCACCGGGGAGCTGTTTTTT. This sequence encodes CAIRTSGGPRGTGELFF.

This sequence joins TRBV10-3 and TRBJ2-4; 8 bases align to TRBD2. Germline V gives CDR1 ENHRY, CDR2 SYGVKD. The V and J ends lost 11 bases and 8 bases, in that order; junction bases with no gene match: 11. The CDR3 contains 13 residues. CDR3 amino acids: CASREGSADIQYF. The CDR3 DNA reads TGTGCCTCTCGGGAGGGGAGCGCTGACATTCAGTACTTC.

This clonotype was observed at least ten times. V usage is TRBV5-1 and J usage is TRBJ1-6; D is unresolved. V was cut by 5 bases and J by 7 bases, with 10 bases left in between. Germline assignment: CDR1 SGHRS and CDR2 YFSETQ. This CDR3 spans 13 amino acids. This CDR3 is CASRAAGNSPLHF. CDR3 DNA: TGCGCCAGCAGGGCAGCTGGGAATTCACCCCTCCACTTT.

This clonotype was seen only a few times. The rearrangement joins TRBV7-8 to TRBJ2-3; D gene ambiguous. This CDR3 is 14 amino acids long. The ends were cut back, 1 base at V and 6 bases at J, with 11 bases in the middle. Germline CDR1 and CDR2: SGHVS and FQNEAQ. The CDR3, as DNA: TGTGCCAGCAGCTTAGGAGAGCCGCCCGATACGCAGTATTTT. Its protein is CASSLGEPPDTQYF.

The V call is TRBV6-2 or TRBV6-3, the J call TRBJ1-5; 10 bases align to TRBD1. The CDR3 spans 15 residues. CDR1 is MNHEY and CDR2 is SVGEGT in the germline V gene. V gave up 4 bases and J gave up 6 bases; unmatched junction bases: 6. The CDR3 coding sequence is TGTGCCAGCAGTTCTCCGACAGGGGGCAGTCAGCCCCAGCATTTT. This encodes CASSSPTGGSQPQHF.

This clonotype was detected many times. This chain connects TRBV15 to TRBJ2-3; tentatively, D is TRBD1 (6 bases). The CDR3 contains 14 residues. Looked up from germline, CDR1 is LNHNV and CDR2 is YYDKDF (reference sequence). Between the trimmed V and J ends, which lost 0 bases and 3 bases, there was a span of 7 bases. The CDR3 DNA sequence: TGTGCCACCAGCAGAGATCAGGGGACAGATACGCAGTATTTT. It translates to CATSRDQGTDTQYF.

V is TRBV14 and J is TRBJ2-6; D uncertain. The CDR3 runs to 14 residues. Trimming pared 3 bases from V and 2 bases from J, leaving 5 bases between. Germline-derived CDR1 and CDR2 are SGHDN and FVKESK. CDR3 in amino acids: CASSHSPGANVLTF. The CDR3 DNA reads TGTGCCAGCAGCCACTCTCCTGGGGCCAACGTCCTGACTTTC.

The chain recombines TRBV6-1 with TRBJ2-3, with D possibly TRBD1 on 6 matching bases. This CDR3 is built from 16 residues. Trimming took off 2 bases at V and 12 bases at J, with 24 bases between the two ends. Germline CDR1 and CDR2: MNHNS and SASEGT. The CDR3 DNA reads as TGTGCCAGCAGTGAAACTCGCCTCCGGGACAACGTCGTTCAGTATTTT. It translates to CASSETRLRDNVVQYF.

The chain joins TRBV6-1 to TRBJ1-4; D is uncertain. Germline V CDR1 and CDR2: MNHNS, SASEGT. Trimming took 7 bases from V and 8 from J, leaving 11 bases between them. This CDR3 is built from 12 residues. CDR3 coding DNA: TGTGCCAGCACCCTACGAACGGAAAAACTGTTTTTT. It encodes CASTLRTEKLFF.

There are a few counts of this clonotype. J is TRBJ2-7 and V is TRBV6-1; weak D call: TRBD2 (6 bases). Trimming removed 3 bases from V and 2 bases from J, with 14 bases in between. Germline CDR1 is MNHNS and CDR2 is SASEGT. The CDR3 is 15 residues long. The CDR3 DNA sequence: TGTGCCAGCAGTGATAGGGCGGGGTCCGCCTACGAGCAGTACTTC. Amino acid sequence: CASSDRAGSAYEQYF.

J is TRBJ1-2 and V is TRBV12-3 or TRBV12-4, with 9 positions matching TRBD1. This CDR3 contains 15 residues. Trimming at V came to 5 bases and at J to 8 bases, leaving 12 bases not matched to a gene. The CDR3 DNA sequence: TGTGCCAGCAGTCCTTCGGACAGGGGAAGTAGAGGCTACACCTTC. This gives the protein CASSPSDRGSRGYTF.

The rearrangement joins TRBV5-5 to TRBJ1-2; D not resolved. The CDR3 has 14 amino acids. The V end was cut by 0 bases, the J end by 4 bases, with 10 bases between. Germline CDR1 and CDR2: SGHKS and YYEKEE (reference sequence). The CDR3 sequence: CASSLGPEPYGYTF. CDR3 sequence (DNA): TGTGCCAGCAGCTTGGGTCCGGAGCCCTATGGCTACACCTTC.

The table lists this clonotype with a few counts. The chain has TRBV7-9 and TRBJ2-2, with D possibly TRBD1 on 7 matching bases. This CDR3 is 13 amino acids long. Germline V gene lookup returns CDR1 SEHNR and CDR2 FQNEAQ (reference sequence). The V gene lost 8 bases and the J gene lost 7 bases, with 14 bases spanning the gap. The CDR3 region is CASGRQGGGELFF. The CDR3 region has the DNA TGTGCCAGCGGAAGACAGGGAGGCGGGGAGCTGTTTTTT.

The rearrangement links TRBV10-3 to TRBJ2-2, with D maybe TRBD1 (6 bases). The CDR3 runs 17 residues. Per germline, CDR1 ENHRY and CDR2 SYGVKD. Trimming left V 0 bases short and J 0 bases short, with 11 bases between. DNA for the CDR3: TGTGCCATCAGTGAGTCGAGACAGGCCTCGAACACCGGGGAGCTGTTTTTT. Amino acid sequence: CAISESRQASNTGELFF.

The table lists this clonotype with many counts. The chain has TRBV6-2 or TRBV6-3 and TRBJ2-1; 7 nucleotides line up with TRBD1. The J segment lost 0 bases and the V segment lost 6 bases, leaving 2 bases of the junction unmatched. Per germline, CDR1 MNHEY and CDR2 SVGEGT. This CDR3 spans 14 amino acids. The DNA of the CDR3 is TGTGCCAGCAGAGGGACAGCCTCCTACAATGAGCAGTTCTTC. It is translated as CASRGTASYNEQFF.